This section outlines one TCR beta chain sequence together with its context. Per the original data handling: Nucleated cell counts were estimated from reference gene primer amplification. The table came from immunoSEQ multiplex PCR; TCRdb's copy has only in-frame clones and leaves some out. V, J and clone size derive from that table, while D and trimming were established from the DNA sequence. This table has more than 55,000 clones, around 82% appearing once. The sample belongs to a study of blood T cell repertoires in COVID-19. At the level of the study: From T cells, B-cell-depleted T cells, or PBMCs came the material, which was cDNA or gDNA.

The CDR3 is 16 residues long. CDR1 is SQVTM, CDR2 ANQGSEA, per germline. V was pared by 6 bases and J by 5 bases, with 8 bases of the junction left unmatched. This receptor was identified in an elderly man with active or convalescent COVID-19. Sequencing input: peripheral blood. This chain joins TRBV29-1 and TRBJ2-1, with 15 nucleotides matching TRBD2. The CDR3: CSVGGLAGGFDNEQFF. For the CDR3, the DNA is TGCAGCGTCGGGGGACTAGCGGGAGGATTTGACAATGAGCAGTTCTTC.